This TCR beta chain was captured in a study of T-cell memory formation after mild COVID-19. TCRdb itself ran the 5' RACE reads through MiXCR, one entry per CDR3 protein. The repertoire holds hundreds of thousands of distinct CDR3 sequences, with less than 25% as singletons. Germline V gene lookup returns CDR1 SGDLS and CDR2 YYNGEE. The CDR3 sequence is 14 residues long. V lost 0 bases to trimming and J lost 0 bases, with 4 bases between them. The chain couples TRBV9 to TRBJ1-3; no reliable D call. The specimen sequenced was PBMCs or a T cell subset sorted from them (not recorded which). The sequence was collected from an adult woman who had mild COVID-19 (a few samples of this study predate the infection). Cell type and time point are not known. The CDR3 loop reads CASSVGVSGNTIYF. The CDR3 DNA is TGTGCCAGCAGCGTAGGGGTCTCTGGAAACACCATATATTTT.